The 21 T cell receptor beta chains below come from one sample, sequenced in a study of cytomegalovirus exposure and HLA in healthy donors. This PCR relied on a set of 60 Vbeta primers and 13 Jbeta primers. TCRdb's table, derived via immunoSEQ multiplex PCR, lists solely in-frame clones and lacks some. The table lists under 130,000 clones. The sample taken for sequencing was PBMCs. These receptors were obtained from a man in his forties or fifties in good health and CMV-seronegative.

The rearrangement joins TRBV9 to TRBJ2-1; 7 positions match TRBD2. This CDR3 has 13 residues. J lost 8 bases, V lost 2 bases, and 4 bases had no gene match. Germline V CDR1 and CDR2: SGDLS, YYNGEE. CDR3 nucleotide sequence: TGTGCCAGCAGCGTGGGGGGGTACGATGAGCAGTTCTTC. Residues: CASSVGGYDEQFF.

The V gene is TRBV7-9, the J gene TRBJ2-4; 8 bases are a match to TRBD1. CDR1 is SEHNR and CDR2 is FQNEAQ in the germline V gene (reference sequence). The CDR3 is 16 residues long. Trimming cost V 5 bases and J 1 base; bases outside gene matches: 7. CDR3 DNA sequence: TGTGCCAGCAGCCCCAGGACAGGGATTGCCAAAAACATTCAGTACTTC. Protein product: CASSPRTGIAKNIQYF.

The gene calls are TRBV19 and TRBJ2-2; D remains unclear. The CDR3 is 12 residues long. V gave up 9 bases and J gave up 9 bases, with 14 bases separating them. From germline, CDR1 is LNHDA and CDR2 SQIVND (reference sequence). CDR3 sequence: CASNGQAWELFF. As DNA, the CDR3 is TGTGCCAGCAACGGCCAGGCGTGGGAGCTGTTTTTT.

The genes are TRBV11-3 and TRBJ2-1, with 11 bases identical to TRBD2. The CDR3 loop spans 15 amino acids. The V gene's germline CDR1 is SGHNT and CDR2 YENEEA. The junction had 5 bases not matched to a gene; V was cut back by 4 bases and J by 6 bases. The CDR3 nucleotides read TGTGCCAGCAGCTCAAGTCTAGCGGGGGGCAATGAGCAGTTCTTC. This codes for CASSSSLAGGNEQFF.

The chain uses TRBV11-2 and TRBJ2-3; 9 bases are shared with TRBD2. The germline CDR1 and CDR2 sequences are SGHAT and FQNNGV. V lost 5 bases, J lost 7 bases, and 22 bases stayed unmatched. The CDR3 spans 19 residues. The chain's CDR3 is CASSTPKRGRTSDFNTQYF. As DNA, the CDR3 is TGTGCCAGCAGCACACCTAAGAGGGGGCGGACTAGCGACTTTAATACGCAGTATTTT. The complete variable domain, with remaining parts taken from reference TRBV11-2 and TRBJ2-3, reads EAGVAQSPRYKIIEKRQSVAFWCNPISGHATLYWYQQILGQGPKLLIQFQNNGVVDDSQLPKDRFSAERLKGVDSTLKIQPAKLEDSAVYLCASSTPKRGRTSDFNTQYFGPGTRLTVL.

The V gene is TRBV10-2, the J gene TRBJ1-3, with no clear D. The germline CDR1 and CDR2 sequences are WSHSY and SAAADI. The CDR3 spans 14 residues. V gave up 8 bases and J gave up 2 bases, with 13 bases separating them. The DNA for the CDR3 is TGCGCCAGCGGCTTAGGAGGGACTGGAAACACCATATATTTT. Encoded protein: CASGLGGTGNTIYF.

The chain joins TRBV29-1 to TRBJ2-1; D gene ambiguous. V was pared by 4 bases and J by 13 bases, with 5 bases between. The germline V gene has CDR1 SQVTM and CDR2 ANQGSEA. This CDR3 has 8 residues. The CDR3 is CSVVGQFF. CDR3 DNA: TGCAGCGTTGTCGGTCAGTTCTTC.

Note on this clone: At one end, the junction sequence differs from germline, possibly due to a read error. The rearrangement links TRBV30 to TRBJ1-2; D is unclear. The germline gives CDR1 GTSNPN, CDR2 SVGIG (reference sequence). This CDR3 spans 14 amino acids. Written as DNA, the CDR3 is TGTGCCTCGAGTCTGGGCAGTGCCTCTTATGGCTACACCTTC. Protein: CASSLGSASYGYTF. The variable domain in full, completed from reference TRBV30 and TRBJ1-2, reads SQTIHQWPATLVQPVGSPLSLECTVEGTSNPNLYWYRQAAGRGLQLLFYSVGIGQISSEVPQNLSASRPQDRQFILSSKKLLLSDSGFYLCASSLGSASYGYTFGSGTRLTVV.

The chain is built from TRBV12-5 and TRBJ1-1; 7 nucleotides match TRBD1. Per germline, CDR1 LGHNT and CDR2 FRNRAP. Trimming took 5 bases from V and 1 from J; bases not matched to a gene: 7. The length of the CDR3 is 15 residues. For the CDR3, the DNA is TGTGCTAGTGGTCCATCGGGACAGCAGAACACTGAAGCTTTCTTT. Amino acid sequence: CASGPSGQQNTEAFF. The entire variable domain, with the rest obtained from reference TRBV12-5 and TRBJ1-1, is as follows: DARVTQTPRHKVTEMGQEVTMRCQPILGHNTVFWYRQTMMQGLELLAYFRNRAPLDDSGMPKDRFSAEMPDATLATLKIQPSEPRDSAVYFCASGPSGQQNTEAFFGQGTRLTVV.

The gene calls are TRBV19 and TRBJ2-3; no clear D gene. From germline, CDR1 is LNHDA and CDR2 SQIVND (reference sequence). CDR3 length equals 12 residues. Trimming took 6 bases from V and 1 from J, leaving 5 bases between them. The CDR3 bases are TGTGCCAGTAGCGAGGGCACAGATACGCAGTATTTT. Translating gives CASSEGTDTQYF.

The V call is TRBV5-4, the J call TRBJ1-6; D may be TRBD1 (6 bases). This CDR3 region has 14 residues. V lost 4 bases, J lost 6 bases, and 11 bases lay in between. Looked up from germline, CDR1 is SGHNT and CDR2 is YYREEE (reference sequence). CDR3 in amino acids: CASSLTGFNSPLHF. In nucleotides, the CDR3 is TGTGCCAGCAGCCTGACAGGTTTTAATTCACCCCTCCACTTT.

The V and J genes are TRBV19 and TRBJ1-1; D call uncertain. Per germline, CDR1 LNHDA and CDR2 SQIVND (reference sequence). The CDR3 has 12 amino acids. V lost 2 bases and J lost 7, with 8 bases in between. CDR3: CASSISQNEAFF. CDR3 DNA sequence: TGTGCCAGTAGTATATCCCAGAATGAAGCTTTCTTT.

The CDR3, as DNA: TGCGCCAGCAGCCAAGAATATCGGGGAGATACGCAGTATTTT. Translating it yields CASSQEYRGDTQYF. V gene TRBV4-3 combines with J gene TRBJ2-3; D perhaps matches TRBD2 (5 bases). There are 14 residues in the CDR3. Trimming removed 0 bases from V and 5 bases from J, with 9 bases in between. The germline CDR1 and CDR2 sequences are LGHNA and YSLEER.

The chain couples TRBV6-6 to TRBJ1-2, with D hard to call. Trimming left V 5 bases short and J 2 bases short, with 15 bases between. The germline gives CDR1 MNHNY, CDR2 SVGAGI (reference sequence). This CDR3 region has 15 residues. CDR3 nucleotides: TGTGCCAGCAGTCTCCAACCGGGAGCCAACTATGGCTACACCTTC. Its protein product is CASSLQPGANYGYTF.

V usage is TRBV7-2 and J usage is TRBJ2-4; D is perhaps TRBD1 (6 bases). The V end was cut by 2 bases, the J end by 10 bases, with 21 bases between. Germline lookup yields CDR1 SGHTA and CDR2 FQGNSA. The CDR3 spans 16 residues. The CDR3, as DNA: TGTGCCAGCAGCTTAAGATTCGGAGGTCAGGGGCAAATTCAGTACTTC. Its protein is CASSLRFGGQGQIQYF.

CDR3 loop: CASSPSLGPYEQYF. CDR3 coding DNA: TGCGCCAGCAGCCCGTCCCTGGGGCCCTACGAGCAGTACTTC. The chain is built from TRBV4-3 and TRBJ2-7, with a possible D match to TRBD1 (5 bases). Per the germline V gene, CDR1 is LGHNA and CDR2 is YSLEER. CDR3 length: 14 amino acids. V shed 4 bases and J shed 2 bases, with 12 bases lying between them.

The rearrangement uses TRBV10-3 and TRBJ2-1; a possible D gene is TRBD1 (5 bases). The CDR3 extends over 15 amino acids. The germline V gene has CDR1 ENHRY and CDR2 SYGVKD. The ends were cut back, 0 bases at V and 12 bases at J, with 18 bases in the middle. CDR3 loop: CAISESTRQGWGQFF. CDR3 nucleotides: TGTGCCATCAGTGAGTCCACCCGTCAGGGCTGGGGGCAGTTCTTC.

The chain links TRBV9 to TRBJ1-1; TRBD1 agrees at 10 bases. The germline gives CDR1 SGDLS, CDR2 YYNGEE. Trimming cost V 1 base and J 2 bases; bases outside gene matches: 11. This CDR3 spans 18 amino acids. CDR3 sequence: CASSVTQGQGSGNTEAFF. In DNA, the CDR3 is TGTGCCAGCAGCGTAACCCAGGGACAGGGGAGTGGAAACACTGAAGCTTTCTTT.

The rearrangement links TRBV7-2 to TRBJ2-5, with TRBD1 as a possible D gene (6 bases). Trimming pared 5 bases from V and 2 bases from J, leaving 12 bases between. The CDR3 covers 14 residues. The V gene's germline CDR1 is SGHTA and CDR2 FQGNSA. This chain's CDR3 is CASSLGTYQETQYF. The CDR3 bases are TGTGCCAGCAGCCTCGGGACATATCAAGAGACCCAGTACTTC.

V and J are TRBV28 and TRBJ2-3; a possible D gene is TRBD1 (5 bases). Trimming cost V 11 bases and J 2 bases, with 20 bases left between them. This CDR3 has 15 amino acids. The V gene's germline CDR1 is MDHEN and CDR2 SYDVKM. The CDR3 DNA is TGTGCCGCCCCCCCGGCGTGGGGCGCCACAGATACGCAGTATTTT. This sequence encodes CAAPPAWGATDTQYF.

The V and J genes are TRBV5-1 and TRBJ2-7, with D tentatively TRBD2 (6 bases). The CDR3 is made up of 12 amino acids. CDR1 and CDR2 from the germline V gene are SGHRS and YFSETQ. The V end was cut by 4 bases, the J end by 7 bases, with 12 bases between. The CDR3 DNA is TGCGCCAGCAGCCCACCGGGGGTGGAGCAGTACTTC. Protein product: CASSPPGVEQYF.